This T cell receptor (beta chain) was captured by sequencing in a study of blood T cells in healthy people across ages. Alongside a J-beta primer mix, a sample-barcoded 5' primer served in a second PCR lasting 7 to 11 cycles. Carrying 12 random nucleotides, a template-switch adaptor labeled each individual cDNA molecule. In TCRdb, the 5' RACE reads were re-called with MiXCR into one record per CDR3 protein. The data hold 1.5 million to 2 million distinct CDR3 sequences, with 49% observed a single time. Trimming removed 5 bases from V and 5 bases from J, with 14 bases in between. Germline V CDR1 and CDR2: SEHNR, FQNEAQ (reference sequence). The CDR3 covers 14 residues. Study results and limitations: A roughly linear age-dependent decrease characterized TCR beta diversity per million T cells. More naive CD4+ cells and higher diversity were found in long-lived than in aged donors.

With respect to this clonotype: Its target is unknown.

V usage is TRBV7-9 and J usage is TRBJ2-3; no definite D call. The sequenced sample was blood. This TCR derives from a woman aged 40 to 50 in good health. CDR3 protein: CASSLPVAVDTQYF. The CDR3 DNA is TGTGCCAGCAGCCTCCCCGTCGCGGTAGATACGCAGTATTTT.